This TCR beta chain was captured by sequencing in a study of glioma-infiltrating T cells after dendritic cell vaccination. Patients had residual fresh-frozen tumor tissue and more than two years of survival data. PBMC sampling occurred before vaccination, two weeks after the third dose, and at progression. TCRB CDR3 was amplified from 2 ug genomic DNA or less. TCRdb's table, derived via immunoSEQ multiplex PCR, lists solely in-frame clones and lacks some. This sample yields around 89,000 clones, of which under 90% are seen a single time; 15% to 19% belongs to the top ten. This TCR was sampled from a human donor with glioblastoma. The sequenced sample was blood, obtained before dendritic cell vaccination.

The CDR3 DNA is TGTGCCAGCAGCCAAGCCTTGGGGCCCTACGAGCAGTACTTC. This encodes CASSQALGPYEQYF. V usage is TRBV14 and J usage is TRBJ2-7; D perhaps matches TRBD1 (5 bases). The V gene lost 1 base and the J gene lost 2 bases, with 9 bases spanning the gap. The length of the CDR3 is 14 residues. The germline V gene has CDR1 SGHDN and CDR2 FVKESK.